What follows are 13 T cell receptor beta chains derived from one specimen sequenced in a study of blood T cells in healthy people across ages. The authors ran a second PCR of roughly 6 to 12 cycles using a sample-barcoded 5' primer and a J-beta primer mix. From the 5' RACE reads, TCRdb called clonotypes with MiXCR, one entry per CDR3 protein. The sample comprises hundreds of thousands of distinct CDR3 sequences, about 42% of which are singletons, and under 20% rests with the top ten. Sequencing was carried out using blood. These receptors were collected from a man in his fifties or sixties in good health.

This clonotype has only a few counts. The gene calls are TRBV6-5 and TRBJ2-3; D is unclear. CDR3 length equals 14 residues. V dropped 6 bases and J dropped 0 bases, with 10 bases sitting between them. CDR1 is MNHEY, CDR2 SVGAGI, per germline. Written as DNA, the CDR3 is TGTGCCAGCAGAGCAGCCTCTAGCACAGATACGCAGTATTTT. It translates to CASRAASSTDTQYF.

In this sample, this clonotype turned up a few times. The chain is built from TRBV28 and TRBJ2-5; 7 bases fit TRBD2. The CDR3 contains 15 residues. With 9 bases clipped from V and 5 bases from J, the junction kept 15 bases outside the gene matches. The germline V gene encodes CDR1 MDHEN and CDR2 SYDVKM. The CDR3: CASADTGGGKETQYF. The CDR3 coding sequence is TGTGCCAGTGCGGATACCGGGGGAGGGAAGGAGACCCAGTACTTC. Full variable domain (missing parts from reference TRBV28 and TRBJ2-5): DVKVTQSSRYLVKRTGEKVFLECVQDMDHENMFWYRQDPGLGLRLIYFSYDVKMKEKGDIPEGYSVSREKKERFSLILESASTNQTSMYLCASADTGGGKETQYFGPGTRLLVL.

CDR3 residues: CSARGNRGDTQYF. CDR3 DNA sequence: TGCAGTGCTAGAGGGAATAGGGGAGATACGCAGTATTTT. The chain uses TRBV20-1 and TRBJ2-3, with TRBD1 as a possible D gene (5 bases). The CDR3 is 13 amino acids. The V gene's germline CDR1 is DFQATT and CDR2 SNEGSKA (reference sequence). Trimming removed 1 base at V and 5 bases at J, with 10 bases between.

As DNA, the CDR3 is TGTGCCAGCAGCCGGGACAGCTACACTGAAGCTTTCTTT. Translating gives CASSRDSYTEAFF. This sequence joins TRBV11-2 and TRBJ1-1; 7 bases match TRBD1. CDR1 is SGHAT, CDR2 FQNNGV, per germline. V was clipped by 5 bases and J by 3 bases; unmatched bases: 3. The CDR3 extends over 13 amino acids.

The chain is built from TRBV6-2 or TRBV6-3 and TRBJ2-1, with 12 bases lining up with TRBD2. Germline-derived CDR1 and CDR2 are MNHEY and SVGEGT. The V segment lost 5 bases and the J segment 6 bases; nucleotides outside the gene matches: 5. The CDR3 is 15 amino acids. In DNA, the CDR3 is TGTGCCAGCAGTATTCTAGCGGGGGGGGCCAATGAGCAGTTCTTC. This encodes CASSILAGGANEQFF.

This clonotype has at least ten counts. The chain carries TRBV7-9 and TRBJ1-2; D call uncertain. The V and J ends lost 6 bases and 1 base respectively, with 6 bases between them. Germline V gene lookup returns CDR1 SEHNR and CDR2 FQNEAQ (reference sequence). The CDR3 runs 12 residues. The DNA of the CDR3 is TGTGCCAGCAGACCTCTTAACTATGGCTACACCTTC. This codes for CASRPLNYGYTF.

This clonotype was recorded a few times. This chain joins TRBV5-1 and TRBJ1-1; D is unclear. V was trimmed by 3 bases and J by 1 base, leaving 19 bases between them. This CDR3 comprises 17 residues. Per the germline V gene, CDR1 is SGHRS and CDR2 is YFSETQ. The CDR3 loop reads CASSSPPPGRANTEAFF. Here the CDR3 DNA reads TGCGCCAGCAGCTCTCCCCCCCCCGGCAGAGCGAACACTGAAGCTTTCTTT. Full variable domain (rest looked up from reference TRBV5-1 and TRBJ1-1): KAGVTQTPRYLIKTRGQQVTLSCSPISGHRSVSWYQQTPGQGLQFLFEYFSETQRNKGNFPGRFSGRQFSNSRSEMNVSTLELGDSALYLCASSSPPPGRANTEAFFGQGTRLTVV.

Only one count was recorded for this clonotype. J is TRBJ2-5 and V is TRBV9; the match to TRBD2 covers 7 bases. The length of the CDR3 is 17 residues. Trimming at V came to 0 bases and at J to 2 bases, leaving 10 bases not matched to a gene. In germline, CDR1 is SGDLS, CDR2 YYNGEE. The CDR3: CASSVGGTTWRQETQYF. As DNA, the CDR3 is TGTGCCAGCAGCGTAGGAGGGACTACCTGGCGTCAAGAGACCCAGTACTTC.

This clonotype was recorded a few times. The chain joins TRBV11-3 to TRBJ1-1; 9 bases agree with TRBD1. This CDR3 is 17 amino acids long. In germline, CDR1 is SGHNT, CDR2 YENEEA. V trimming: 4 bases; J trimming: 2 bases; junction bases outside the gene matches: 11. Here the CDR3 reads CASSSAGTGTVNTEAFF. The CDR3 nucleotides are TGTGCCAGCAGCTCCGCCGGGACAGGGACGGTAAACACTGAAGCTTTCTTT. Complete variable domain (other parts from reference TRBV11-3 and TRBJ1-1): EAGVVQSPRYKIIEKKQPVAFWCNPISGHNTLYWYLQNLGQGPELLIRYENEEAVDDSQLPKDRFSAERLKGVDSTLKIQPAELGDSAVYLCASSSAGTGTVNTEAFFGQGTRLTVV.

The chain links TRBV2 to TRBJ2-1, with D possibly TRBD2 on 6 matching bases. CDR1 is SNHLY and CDR2 is FYNNEI in the germline V gene. Trimming removed 10 bases at V and 9 bases at J, with 22 bases between. This CDR3 contains 14 residues. The CDR3 DNA reads as TGTGCCAACGCCCGGGGGATTGCCGCCGGTGAGCAGTTCTTC. Translating it yields CANARGIAAGEQFF.

J is TRBJ2-4 and V is TRBV7-3; TRBD1 matches at 8 bases. The DNA matches TRBJ2-5 better at its end, which makes the J call doubtful. The CDR3 totals 14 residues. Germline lookup yields CDR1 SGHTA and CDR2 FQGTGA. The CDR3 coding sequence is TGTGCCAGCAGCCCGGACAGGGCCTCAGAGACCCAGTACTTC. Protein product: CASSPDRASETQYF.

The rearrangement joins TRBV9 to TRBJ2-4; D could derive from TRBD1 or TRBD2 (6 bases each). Trimming left V 7 bases short and J 13 bases short, with 21 bases between. The V gene's germline CDR1 is SGDLS and CDR2 YYNGEE. The CDR3 is 13 residues long. CDR3 DNA sequence: TGTGCCAGCGGGACATGCACTTCGGGGGAGCAGTACTTC. As protein: CASGTCTSGEQYF.

The rearrangement joins TRBV5-4 to TRBJ2-5; 8 nucleotides align to TRBD1. The CDR3 consists of 14 residues. Germline assignment: CDR1 SGHNT and CDR2 YYREEE (reference sequence). The V and J ends lost 3 bases and 4 bases, in that order; junction bases with no gene match: 5. The CDR3 region has the DNA TGTGCCAGCAGCTGGGACAGGAGAGGAGAGACCCAGTACTTC. This sequence encodes CASSWDRRGETQYF.